Sequencing of this TCR beta chain was carried out in a study of blood T cell repertoires in COVID-19. TCRdb's copy holds only in-frame clones and misses some; the assay was immunoSEQ multiplex PCR. The repertoire holds approximately 280,000 clones, with around 90% as singletons. Germline V gene sequence: CDR1 LGHNA, CDR2 YSLEER. The V gene end was trimmed by 1 base and the J gene end by 7 bases; junction bases not matched to a gene: 14. The CDR3 spans 17 residues. Seattle's enrolled individuals joined amid active infection and were then monitored longitudinally. The receptor was derived from a woman between 25 and 40 years old with COVID-19, enrolled during active disease. Specimen: peripheral blood. This rearrangement joins TRBV4-3 to TRBJ2-7; 9 bases agree with TRBD2. The CDR3 DNA is TGCGCCAGCAGCCAAGGGTTGAGTAGCGGGAGTATGGGGGAGCAGTACTTC. It yields the protein CASSQGLSSGSMGEQYF.